One T cell receptor (beta chain) is described in this entry. The antigen is undetermined. This sample stems from a study of T cells in tuberculosis. Study information: Blood was taken before or within 7 days of anti-tuberculosis therapy.

Time point in this sample: new active TB diagnosis, blood taken before or within 7 days of starting treatment. Study-level points and caveats: GMM-specific TCRs were nearer to active tuberculosis alpha repertoires, suggesting expansion.

Clones were sequenced by immunoSEQ multiplex PCR, and TCRdb holds only the in-frame ones, with some missing. The sample lists fewer than 40,000 clones, more than 85% occurring once. Germline CDR1 and CDR2: LNHDA and SQIVND (reference sequence). The CDR3 spans 13 residues. V was clipped by 7 bases and J by 2 bases, with 9 bases between them. This rearrangement joins TRBV19 to TRBJ1-5; D ambiguous. This clonotype was sampled from an adult with tuberculosis. Sample: PBMCs, taken at tuberculosis diagnosis. The chain's CDR3 is CASKYRGNQPQHF. In DNA form, the CDR3 reads TGTGCCAGTAAATACCGGGGCAATCAGCCCCAGCATTTT.